This T cell receptor beta chain was recovered during a study of T cell responses to AZD1222 COVID-19 vaccine. Pooled together were second doses at about 4 or about 12 weeks. CDR1 MGHRA and CDR2 YSYEKL come from the germline V gene. The CDR3 is 17 amino acids. V dropped 1 base and J dropped 1; count of bases not matched to a gene: 9. Whole-study findings and limits: The reported proportion of spike-specific TCRs targeting unmutated variant regions was nearly half.

As for this clone: The antigen is undetermined.

Only in-frame clones appear in the TCRdb table, and some are missing; sequencing was by immunoSEQ multiplex PCR. Among 85,000 to 95,000 clones listed, 75% to 90% were seen once. The sample in question was peripheral blood, obtained 28 days after the second AZD1222 dose. The chain couples TRBV4-1 to TRBJ1-1, with 7 bases lining up with TRBD1. The clonotype originates from an adult who received the AZD1222 COVID-19 vaccine. The CDR3 DNA reads as TGCGCCAGCAGCCAAGTTTCATTTGGGACAGCGAACACTGAAGCTTTCTTT. Translating it yields CASSQVSFGTANTEAFF.